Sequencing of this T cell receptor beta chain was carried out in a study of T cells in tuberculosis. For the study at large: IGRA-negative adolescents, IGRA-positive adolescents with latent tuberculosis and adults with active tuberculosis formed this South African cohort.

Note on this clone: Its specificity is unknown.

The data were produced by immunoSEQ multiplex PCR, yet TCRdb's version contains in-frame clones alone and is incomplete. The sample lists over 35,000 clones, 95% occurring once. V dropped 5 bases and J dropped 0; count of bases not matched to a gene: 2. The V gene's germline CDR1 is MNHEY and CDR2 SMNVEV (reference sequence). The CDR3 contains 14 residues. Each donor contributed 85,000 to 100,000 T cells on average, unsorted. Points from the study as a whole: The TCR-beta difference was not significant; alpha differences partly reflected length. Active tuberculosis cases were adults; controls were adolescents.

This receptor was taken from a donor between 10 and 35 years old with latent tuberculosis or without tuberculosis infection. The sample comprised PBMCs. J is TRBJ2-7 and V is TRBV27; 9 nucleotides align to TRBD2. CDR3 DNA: TGTGCCAGCAGTGATAGCGGGAGCTCCTACGAGCAGTACTTC. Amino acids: CASSDSGSSYEQYF.